This passage covers 6 T cell receptor beta chains from one sample sequenced in a study of response to subunit inactivated influenza vaccine. TCRdb re-called the RT-PCR reads through MiXCR, storing one row per CDR3 protein. Among about 830,000 distinct CDR3 sequences listed, approximately 17% were seen once. The specimen was PBMCs from blood, collected 4 to 6 days after vaccination. Source of these receptors: a middle-aged man who received an inactivated influenza vaccine.

This clonotype was seen more than once but under ten times. V gene TRBV6-5 combines with J gene TRBJ2-2; D call uncertain. This CDR3 spans 13 amino acids. V was pared by 2 bases and J by 4 bases, with 5 bases between. Germline CDR1 is MNHEY and CDR2 is SVGAGI. CDR3 loop: CASSYTGTGELFF. The CDR3 coding sequence is TGTGCCAGCAGTTACACGGGCACCGGGGAGCTGTTTTTT.

The V gene is TRBV6-1, the J gene TRBJ1-1; tentatively, D is TRBD1 (6 bases). The CDR3 loop spans 14 amino acids. Germline V CDR1 and CDR2: MNHNS, SASEGT. V was shortened by 6 bases and J by 0 bases, with 11 bases between the two germline ends. The CDR3 sequence is CASSRGGMNTEAFF. For the CDR3, the DNA is TGTGCCAGCAGCCGGGGGGGCATGAACACTGAAGCTTTCTTT.

This clonotype was recorded a few times. CDR3 bases: TGTGCCAGCAGTGAATTGGGCAAGTCCTATGGCTACACCTTC. It encodes CASSELGKSYGYTF. The chain has TRBV6-1 and TRBJ1-2; D remains ambiguous. V lost 2 bases, J lost 4 bases, and 11 bases lay in between. Germline V gene sequence: CDR1 MNHNS, CDR2 SASEGT. This CDR3 region has 14 residues.

This chain joins TRBV11-2 and TRBJ1-1; possibly TRBD1 for D (6 bases). V was cut by 5 bases and J by 5 bases, with 12 bases left in between. CDR3 length equals 13 residues. Germline V gene data show CDR1 as SGHAT and CDR2 as FQNNGV. The DNA for the CDR3 is TGTGCCAGCAGCCCTACAGGGATTACTGAAGCTTTCTTT. The encoded protein is CASSPTGITEAFF.

The chain joins TRBV27 to TRBJ2-7; D possibly corresponds to TRBD1 (6 bases). CDR3 length: 15 amino acids. The germline gives CDR1 MNHEY, CDR2 SMNVEV (reference sequence). V lost 1 base and J lost 3, with 13 bases in between. For the CDR3, the DNA is TGTGCCAGCAGTTTATACGGCAGGGGAATCTACGAGCAGTACTTC. Translated, it gives CASSLYGRGIYEQYF.

This chain uses TRBV7-9 with TRBJ2-3, with 9 bases lining up with TRBD1. The CDR3 runs 15 residues. With V trimmed by 5 bases and J by 2 bases, 5 bases remained unmatched. The germline CDR1 and CDR2 sequences are SEHNR and FQNEAQ (reference sequence). DNA of the CDR3: TGTGCCAGCAGCGGGACAGGGAGTTTCACAGATACGCAGTATTTT. Translating it yields CASSGTGSFTDTQYF.